This record covers a single T cell receptor beta chain. Antigen: not known. Data came from immunoSEQ multiplex PCR; TCRdb stores just in-frame clones and leaves some out. The data show about 89,000 clones, over 75% seen once. There are 13 residues in the CDR3. Germline lookup yields CDR1 SGHTA and CDR2 FQGNSA. V was shortened by 4 bases and J by 3 bases, with 7 bases between the two germline ends. These data belong to a study of OX40 agonist ivuxolimab in advanced cancers. Study results and limitations: Antigens targeted by the expanded peripheral T cells were not determined.

Specimen: CD4+ or CD8+ T cells sorted from blood, collected in a trial of the OX40 agonist ivuxolimab. This chain connects TRBV7-2 to TRBJ1-5; D unresolved. This receptor was identified in an adult with an advanced solid tumor such as melanoma, head and neck, liver or kidney cancer. In DNA form, the CDR3 reads TGTGCCAGCAGCTCCACGGCCAATCAGCCCCAGCATTTT. It codes for CASSSTANQPQHF.